These T cell receptor beta chains were read from a single sample in a study of blood T cell repertoires in COVID-19. This table comes from immunoSEQ multiplex PCR, and its TCRdb copy is limited to in-frame clones, with some not included. The table shows around 250,000 clones, with approximately 89% occurring only once. The sequenced material came from peripheral blood. Source of these receptors: a woman between 55 and 75 years old who had recovered from COVID-19. The CDR3 runs from the conserved cysteine through the conserved F or W. A D gene is named only where the DNA matches it firmly. Not every row has a clone size; where given, it reads once, few, many or a size class.

DNA: TGTGCCAGCAGCTTTATGGGGGCTCAAGAAGAGACCCAGTACTTC
CDR3: CASSFMGAQEETQYF
D: NA
length: 15
J: TRBJ2-5
size: once
V: TRBV5-8

DNA: TGTGCCAGCAGCTTAGGGGGGGTAGGGCCCCAGCATTTT
CDR3: CASSLGGVGPQHF
D: NA
length: 13
J: TRBJ1-5
size: once
V: TRBV7-9

DNA: TGCGCCAGCAGCCACAACCGGGACAGGCGAAGATTAAACACCGGGGAGCTGTTTTTT
CDR3: CASSHNRDRRRLNTGELFF
D: TRBD1
length: 19
J: TRBJ2-2
size: NA
V: TRBV4-3

DNA: TGTGCCAGCATCAAGACGGCAGGGTCAGGCGAGCAGTACTTC
CDR3: CASIKTAGSGEQYF
D: NA
length: 14
J: TRBJ2-7
size: NA
V: TRBV28

DNA: TGCGCCAGCAGCTTGGAGACAGGCCCCCTCCACTTT
CDR3: CASSLETGPLHF
D: NA
length: 12
J: TRBJ1-6
size: NA
V: TRBV5-1

DNA: TGTGCCAGCAGCCAACAGGGGTTCTTCACCGGGGAGCTGTTTTTT
CDR3: CASSQQGFFTGELFF
D: TRBD1
length: 15
J: TRBJ2-2
size: NA
V: TRBV7-6

DNA: TGTGCCAGCAGTGAAGCCCTCTCTGGAAACACCATATATTTT
CDR3: CASSEALSGNTIYF
D: NA
length: 14
J: TRBJ1-3
size: NA
V: TRBV6-1

DNA: TGTGCCAGCGAGGACGGGGGCACAGATACGCAGTATTTT
CDR3: CASEDGGTDTQYF
D: NA
length: 13
J: TRBJ2-3
size: once
V: TRBV19

DNA: TGTGCCAGCAGCTTAATCGCAGGGCGCACAGATACGCAGTATTTT
CDR3: CASSLIAGRTDTQYF
D: NA
length: 15
J: TRBJ2-3
size: NA
V: TRBV7-3

DNA: TGTGCCAGCAGCGTAGACAGTTCCTATAATTCACCCCTCCACTTT
CDR3: CASSVDSSYNSPLHF
D: NA
length: 15
J: TRBJ1-6
size: NA
V: TRBV9

DNA: TGTGCCAGCAGCAATTTCGATCAGCCCCAGCATTTT
CDR3: CASSNFDQPQHF
D: NA
length: 12
J: TRBJ1-5
size: NA
V: TRBV6-2/TRBV6-3

DNA: TGCGCCAGCAGCTCGGGGGACTTCACAGATACGCAGTATTTT
CDR3: CASSSGDFTDTQYF
D: NA
length: 14
J: TRBJ2-3
size: NA
V: TRBV5-1

DNA: TGCGCCAGCAGCCAGCCGGGACAGGGCCTCTATGGCTACACCTTC
CDR3: CASSQPGQGLYGYTF
D: TRBD1
length: 15
J: TRBJ1-2
size: NA
V: TRBV4-3

DNA: TGTGCCAGCAGCCAAGGTACAGGGGAAGAGCCCCAGCATTTT
CDR3: CASSQGTGEEPQHF
D: TRBD1
length: 14
J: TRBJ1-5
size: NA
V: TRBV3-1/TRBV3-2

DNA: TGTGCCAGTAGCCCCCCCCATGACAGGGTAGACACAGATACGCAGTATTTT
CDR3: CASSPPHDRVDTDTQYF
D: TRBD1
length: 17
J: TRBJ2-3
size: once
V: TRBV19

DNA: TGTGCCAGTAGTATAGACCTGAGCTCTGGAAACACCATATATTTT
CDR3: CASSIDLSSGNTIYF
D: NA
length: 15
J: TRBJ1-3
size: NA
V: TRBV19

DNA: TGCAGCGTAGAGTCGACAGGGCGGCGAGGCTTCTTT
CDR3: CSVESTGRRGFF
D: TRBD1
length: 12
J: TRBJ1-1
size: NA
V: TRBV29-1

DNA: TGTGCCAGCTCCTCCCTTGGAGGTTTTCAAGAGACCCAGTACTTC
CDR3: CASSSLGGFQETQYF
D: NA
length: 15
J: TRBJ2-5
size: NA
V: TRBV18